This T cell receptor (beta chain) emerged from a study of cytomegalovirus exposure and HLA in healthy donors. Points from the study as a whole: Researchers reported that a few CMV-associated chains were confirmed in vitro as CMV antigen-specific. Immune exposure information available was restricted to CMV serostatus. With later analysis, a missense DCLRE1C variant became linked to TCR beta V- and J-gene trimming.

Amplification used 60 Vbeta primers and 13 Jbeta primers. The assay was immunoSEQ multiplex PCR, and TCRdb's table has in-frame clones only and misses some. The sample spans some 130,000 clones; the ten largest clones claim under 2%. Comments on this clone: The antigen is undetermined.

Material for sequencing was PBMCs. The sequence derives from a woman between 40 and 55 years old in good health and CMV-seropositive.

The CDR3 spells CASSLNSGGGEAFF. Written as DNA, the CDR3 is TGTGCCAGCAGCTTAAATTCGGGGGGCGGGGAAGCTTTCTTT. The rearrangement links TRBV7-3 to TRBJ1-1; maybe TRBD1 (6 bases). CDR1 is SGHTA and CDR2 is FQGTGA in the germline V gene. The CDR3 is 14 residues long. V was trimmed by 1 base and J by 8 bases, leaving 14 bases between them.